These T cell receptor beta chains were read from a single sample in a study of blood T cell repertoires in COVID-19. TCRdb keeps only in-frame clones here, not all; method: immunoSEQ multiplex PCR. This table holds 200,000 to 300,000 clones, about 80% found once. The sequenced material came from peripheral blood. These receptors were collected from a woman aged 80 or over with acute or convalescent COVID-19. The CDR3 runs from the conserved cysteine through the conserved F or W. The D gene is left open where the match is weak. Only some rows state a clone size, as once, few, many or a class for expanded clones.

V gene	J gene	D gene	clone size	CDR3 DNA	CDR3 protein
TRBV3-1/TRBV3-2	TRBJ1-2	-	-	TGTGCCAGCAGCGAGGGGGACGGGATTATGGGATACACCTTC	CASSEGDGIMGYTF
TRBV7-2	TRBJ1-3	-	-	TGTGCCAGCAGCTTAGCTCGGACAGCCTCTGGAAACACCATATATTTT	CASSLARTASGNTIYF
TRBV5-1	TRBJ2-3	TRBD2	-	TGCGCCAGCAGCTCACAAGCGGGAGGGGGCACAGATACGCAGTATTTT	CASSSQAGGGTDTQYF
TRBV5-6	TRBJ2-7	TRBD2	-	TGTGCCAGCAGCCCGGGACTAGAGGCCTACGAGCAGTACTTC	CASSPGLEAYEQYF
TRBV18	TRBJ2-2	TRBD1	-	TGTGCCAGCTCACTCCAGGGACAGGGGGGTCCGAACACCGGGGAGCTGTTTTTT	CASSLQGQGGPNTGELFF
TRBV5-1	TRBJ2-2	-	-	TGCGCCAGCAGCTTGGAGGGAGGAAACACCGGGGAGCTGTTTTTT	CASSLEGGNTGELFF
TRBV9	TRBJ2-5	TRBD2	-	TGTGCCAGCAGCTTCTCCCTAGCGGGAGGGCCGGAGACCCAGTACTTC	CASSFSLAGGPETQYF
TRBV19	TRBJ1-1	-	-	TGTGCCAGTAGTAATGGCAGGTCGAACACTGAAGCTTTCTTT	CASSNGRSNTEAFF
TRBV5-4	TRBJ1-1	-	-	TGTGCCAGCAGGACAGCGAACACTGAAGCTTTCTTT	CASRTANTEAFF
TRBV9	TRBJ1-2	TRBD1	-	TGTGCCAGCAGCCCCCTCGTCGGGACAGTGGGGGGCTACACCTTC	CASSPLVGTVGGYTF
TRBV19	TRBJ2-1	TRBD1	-	TGTGCCAGTAGGGGACAGGGAAGGGATGAGCAGTTCTTC	CASRGQGRDEQFF
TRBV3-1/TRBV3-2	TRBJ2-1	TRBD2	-	TGTGCCAGCAGCCAAGACTTGACTAGCGGGTTTGCGAATCAGCAGTTCTTC	CASSQDLTSGFANQQFF
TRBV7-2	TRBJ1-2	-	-	TGTGCCAGCAGCTTTTTTACTCGGGAGGGCGGCTACACCTTC	CASSFFTREGGYTF
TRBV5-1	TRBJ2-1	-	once	TGCGCCAGCAGCCGGGGGTTTGGAAATGAGCAGTTCTTC	CASSRGFGNEQFF
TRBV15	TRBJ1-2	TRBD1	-	TGTGCCACCAGCAGAGCTATTGGACAGGCACTCTATGGCTACACCTTC	CATSRAIGQALYGYTF
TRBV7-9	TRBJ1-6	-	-	TGTGCCAGCAGCTTAGGAGATTATAATTCACCCCTCCACTTT	CASSLGDYNSPLHF
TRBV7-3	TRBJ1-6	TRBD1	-	TGTGCCAGCAGCCCAACAGGGGGCGCGTATAATTCACCCCTCCACTTT	CASSPTGGAYNSPLHF
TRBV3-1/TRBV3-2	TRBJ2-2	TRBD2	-	TGTGCCAGCAGCCAAGTTTTAACTAGCGGGAGGGTCGACACCGGGGAGCTGTTTTTT	CASSQVLTSGRVDTGELFF
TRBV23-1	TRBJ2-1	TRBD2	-	TGCGCCAGCAGTCAATCCGCCCAGCGGGAGAAACCTGAGCAGTTCTTC	CASSQSAQREKPEQFF
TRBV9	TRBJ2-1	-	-	TGTGCCAGCAGCGTAGACAGTCTCTCCTACAATGAGCAGTTCTTC	CASSVDSLSYNEQFF
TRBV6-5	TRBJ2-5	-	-	TGTGCCAGCAGGACAGGAAACCAACAAGAGACCCAGTACTTC	CASRTGNQQETQYF
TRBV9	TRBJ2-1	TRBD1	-	TGTGCCAGCTCGACAGGGTACTACAATGAGCAGTTCTTC	CASSTGYYNEQFF
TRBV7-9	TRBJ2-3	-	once	TGTGCCAGCAGCTTAGGGACAGTTGTCCCAGATACGCAGTATTTT	CASSLGTVVPDTQYF
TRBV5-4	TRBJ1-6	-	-	TGTGCCAGCAGCCTCAGGGGCGGGGGCTCCTATAATTCACCCCTCCACTTT	CASSLRGGGSYNSPLHF
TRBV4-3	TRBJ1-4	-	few	TGCGCCAGCAGCCAAGAATACCCAACGAGAGAAAAACTGTTTTTT	CASSQEYPTREKLFF
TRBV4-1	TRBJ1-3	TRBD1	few	TGCGCCAGCAGCCAAGCAGGGGGACTCTCTGGAAACACCATATATTTT	CASSQAGGLSGNTIYF
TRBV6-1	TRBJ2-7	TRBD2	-	TGTGCCAGCAGTGATTTTCTAGCGGGAGGCCCGTACTTC	CASSDFLAGGPYF
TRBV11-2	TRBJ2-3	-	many	TGTGCCAGCAGCCCGAACCCTAGGGGAGATACGCAGTATTTT	CASSPNPRGDTQYF
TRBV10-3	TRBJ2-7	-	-	TGTGCCATCAAATCGAGCGCCTACGAGCAGTACTTC	CAIKSSAYEQYF
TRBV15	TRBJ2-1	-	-	TGTGCCACCAGCAGAGATCTAGCGCCGCACTACAATGAGCAGTTCTTC	CATSRDLAPHYNEQFF
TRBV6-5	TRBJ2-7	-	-	TGTGCCAGCAGTCTGGGGGGGGCAGTTGGCCACGAGCAGTACTTC	CASSLGGAVGHEQYF
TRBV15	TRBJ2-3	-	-	TGTGCCACCAGCAGAGATCTGGGGGGTAGGGTGGCCTCACAGACTACGCAGTATTTT	CATSRDLGGRVASQTTQYF
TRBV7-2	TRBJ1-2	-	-	TGTGCCAGCAGCTTCAGTAGCTCTAACTATGGCTACACCTTC	CASSFSSSNYGYTF
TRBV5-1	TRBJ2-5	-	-	TGCGCCAGCAGTTCACAGGGACCCCAAGAGACCCAGTACTTC	CASSSQGPQETQYF
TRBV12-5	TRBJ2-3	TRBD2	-	TGTGCTAGTGGTTTGGGACTAGCGGGGTTAGATACGCAGTATTTT	CASGLGLAGLDTQYF
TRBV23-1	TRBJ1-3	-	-	TGCGCCAGCAGTCTATACGAGGTGACGACCGGAAACACCATATATTTT	CASSLYEVTTGNTIYF
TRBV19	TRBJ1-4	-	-	TGTGCCAGTAGACCGGGAGGAACAACTAATGAAAAACTGTTTTTT	CASRPGGTTNEKLFF
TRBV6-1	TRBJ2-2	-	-	TGTGCCAGCAGTGAACCAGGGTTCACCGGGGAGCTGTTTTTT	CASSEPGFTGELFF
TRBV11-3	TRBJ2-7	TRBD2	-	TGTGCCAGCAGCCCGGGGAGGGACGAGCAGTACTTC	CASSPGRDEQYF
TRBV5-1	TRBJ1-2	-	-	TGCGCCAGCAGCTTGGGTGGGGGACTCGGCTACACCTTC	CASSLGGGLGYTF
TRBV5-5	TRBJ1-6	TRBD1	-	TGTGCCAGCAGCTTGGGGGGACAGGGGGGTTTATCACCCCTCCACTTT	CASSLGGQGGLSPLHF
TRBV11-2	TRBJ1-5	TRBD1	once	TGTGCCAGCAGGGCGGAATACCGGGACAGAAAATATCAGCCCCAGCATTTT	CASRAEYRDRKYQPQHF
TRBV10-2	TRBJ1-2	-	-	TGCGCCAGCAGTTGGGGGCTTGACGAGTCTAACTATGGCTACACCTTC	CASSWGLDESNYGYTF
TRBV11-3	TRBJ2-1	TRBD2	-	TGTGCCAGCAGCTTAGCGGCTAGCGGGAGGGTAAATGAGCAGTTCTTC	CASSLAASGRVNEQFF
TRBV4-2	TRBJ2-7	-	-	TGTGCCAGCAGCCAAGTTGGCAGGGGGGTCAACGAGCAGTACTTC	CASSQVGRGVNEQYF
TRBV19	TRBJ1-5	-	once	TGTGCCAGTAGCCTAACCCCGGGCAATCAGCCCCAGCATTTT	CASSLTPGNQPQHF
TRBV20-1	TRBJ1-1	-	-	TGCAGTGCTAGTCAGGACAACTTTGAAGCTTTCTTT	CSASQDNFEAFF
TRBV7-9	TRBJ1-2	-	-	TGTGCCAGCAGCTTAGACAGTTTCAGTGGCTACACCTTC	CASSLDSFSGYTF
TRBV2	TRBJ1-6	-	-	TGTGCCAGCAGTCGCGGGGACTATAATTCACCCCTCCACTTT	CASSRGDYNSPLHF
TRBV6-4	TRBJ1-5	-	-	TGTGCCAGCAGTGATACAGGGTGTATTTTTTGCGGCAATCAGCCCCAGCATTTT	CASSDTGCIFCGNQPQHF
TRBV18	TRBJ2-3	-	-	TGTGCCAGCTCACAGGGAGGAGGCCGCACAGATACGCAGTATTTT	CASSQGGGRTDTQYF
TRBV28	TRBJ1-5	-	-	TGTGCCAGCAGTTCAATCCGGCGCGGGGTGGGACAGCCCCAGCATTTT	CASSSIRRGVGQPQHF
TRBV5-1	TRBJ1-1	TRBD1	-	TGCGCCAGCAGCGCCCGGGACAGGGTAGGTAACACTGAAGCTTTCTTT	CASSARDRVGNTEAFF
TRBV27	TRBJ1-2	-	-	TGTGCCAGCAGTCCCTTGGGGGCGAGAAACTATGGCTACACCTTC	CASSPLGARNYGYTF
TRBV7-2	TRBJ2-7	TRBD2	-	TGTGCCAGCAGCTTTACTAGCGGGGGTTACGAGCAGTACTTC	CASSFTSGGYEQYF
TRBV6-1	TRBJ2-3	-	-	TGTGCCAGCATTGCAGGGGGCACAGATACGCAGTATTTT	CASIAGGTDTQYF
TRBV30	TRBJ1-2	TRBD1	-	TGTGCCTGGAGCATAGCAGGGGGCGAAAGAGGCGGCTACACCTTC	CAWSIAGGERGGYTF
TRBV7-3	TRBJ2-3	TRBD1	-	TGTGCCAGCAGCTTAGGGACAGACTTCAGAAGCACAGATACGCAGTATTTT	CASSLGTDFRSTDTQYF
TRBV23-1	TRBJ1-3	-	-	TGCGCCAGCAGTCATTCTGCCAGGGCTGGAAACACCATATATTTT	CASSHSARAGNTIYF
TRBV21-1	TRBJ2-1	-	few	TGTGCCAGCAGCAAAGGCGGACTAGCGGGCCACTACAATGAGCAGTTCTTC	CASSKGGLAGHYNEQFF